These 10 T cell receptor beta chains share one sample of origin, sequenced in a study of blood T cell repertoires in COVID-19. Data came from immunoSEQ multiplex PCR; TCRdb stores just in-frame clones and leaves some out. Here the sample spans 60,000 to 75,000 clones, 65% to 85% being singletons. Sequencing was done on a sample of peripheral blood. The receptors come from a human donor in a cohort sampled during active COVID-19.

V usage is TRBV28 and J usage is TRBJ1-2; D ambiguous. V was cut by 3 bases and J by 0 bases, with 8 bases left in between. This CDR3 contains 14 residues. Germline V CDR1 and CDR2: MDHEN, SYDVKM. This CDR3 is CASSFPGSNYGYTF. The CDR3 DNA follows: TGTGCCAGCAGTTTTCCGGGGTCTAACTATGGCTACACCTTC.

The chain recombines TRBV29-1 with TRBJ2-2; TRBD2 is a possible D gene (6 bases). CDR3 length: 14 residues. V lost 4 bases and J lost 3, with 12 bases in between. The V gene's germline CDR1 is SQVTM and CDR2 ANQGSEA. CDR3 nucleotides: TGCAGCGTTGTATGGGACTCTTACACCGGGGAGCTGTTTTTT. As protein: CSVVWDSYTGELFF.

V usage is TRBV4-1 and J usage is TRBJ1-2; D remains unclear. This CDR3 has 14 amino acids. In germline, CDR1 is MGHRA, CDR2 YSYEKL. V lost 1 base and J 2 bases, leaving 8 bases between the germline ends. The DNA for the CDR3 is TGCGCCAGCAGCCAAGGTGGCGGAAACTATGGCTACACCTTC. As protein: CASSQGGGNYGYTF.

This clone appeared once. The chain joins TRBV6-1 to TRBJ2-2, with 9 bases matching TRBD1. V gave up 6 bases and J gave up 4 bases; unmatched junction bases: 9. This CDR3 has 16 residues. CDR1 is MNHNS, CDR2 SASEGT, per germline. CDR3 DNA: TGTGCCAGCAGAGAAACCGGGACAGGGCCCACCGGGGAGCTGTTTTTT. Protein: CASRETGTGPTGELFF.

The rearrangement joins TRBV5-6 to TRBJ2-7, with D possibly TRBD2 on 6 matching bases. The CDR3 has 15 amino acids. The V and J ends lost 2 bases and 5 bases respectively, with 17 bases between them. Germline assignment: CDR1 SGHDT and CDR2 YYEEEE. The CDR3 nucleotides are TGTGCCAGCAGCTTTTATCGGGGTGGGGGGAACGAGCAGTACTTC. Protein product: CASSFYRGGGNEQYF.

The CDR3 DNA reads as TGTGCCAGCACGGGAAACACTGAAGCTTTCTTT. It yields the protein CASTGNTEAFF. The J gene is TRBJ1-1, the V gene TRBV6-6, with D uncertain. CDR1 is MNHNY, CDR2 SVGAGI, per germline (reference sequence). Trimming took 7 bases from V and 2 from J, leaving 5 bases between them. The CDR3 length is 11 residues.

This clone was counted only a few times. The genes are TRBV9 and TRBJ1-1; 7 bases are a match to TRBD1. This CDR3 is built from 13 residues. CDR1 and CDR2 (germline): SGDLS, YYNGEE. The V and J ends lost 3 bases and 4 bases, in that order; junction bases with no gene match: 3. The CDR3 DNA follows: TGTGCCAGCAGCGGATGGACAGGCACTGAAGCTTTCTTT. It codes for CASSGWTGTEAFF.

V and J are TRBV5-1 and TRBJ1-3; 7 bases map to TRBD1. Germline lookup yields CDR1 SGHRS and CDR2 YFSETQ. This CDR3 spans 16 amino acids. V was clipped by 0 bases and J by 4 bases; unmatched bases: 7. The CDR3 DNA reads TGCGCCAGCAGCTTGGAAACAGGGGTGATAGGAAACACCATATATTTT. It is translated as CASSLETGVIGNTIYF.

The gene calls are TRBV20-1 and TRBJ1-5; no clear D. The CDR3 runs to 13 residues. Trimming stripped 3 bases from V and 4 bases from J, with 10 bases between. From germline, CDR1 is DFQATT and CDR2 SNEGSKA (reference sequence). The CDR3 here is CSASNVLNQPQHF. The CDR3 bases are TGCAGTGCTAGTAATGTCTTAAATCAGCCCCAGCATTTT.

This clone was counted between two and nine times. Here the CDR3 reads CASSYTASGTGELFF. CDR3 bases: TGTGCCAGCAGTTACACCGCTAGCGGCACCGGGGAGCTGTTTTTT. This rearrangement joins TRBV6-6 to TRBJ2-2; the match to TRBD2 covers 7 bases. Germline CDR1 reads MNHNY; CDR2 reads SVGAGI (reference sequence). The CDR3 is 15 residues long. V shed 2 bases and J 4 bases; nucleotides not matched to a gene: 4.